The following is a TCR beta chain sequence with its context. J was trimmed by 8 bases and V by 5 bases; bases with no gene match: 9. CDR3 length: 13 residues. Germline V gene sequence: CDR1 MDHEN, CDR2 SYDVKM. The data were taken from a study of cytomegalovirus exposure and HLA in healthy donors. Amplification used 60 Vbeta primers and 13 Jbeta primers. TCRdb's copy holds only in-frame clones and misses some; the assay was immunoSEQ multiplex PCR. The data hold roughly 92,000 clones, with around 86% observed a single time. The sample was PBMCs. V gene TRBV28 combines with J gene TRBJ2-7; 7 positions match TRBD1. This receptor was obtained from a woman in her seventies in good health and CMV-seropositive. The chain's CDR3 is CASSGMTGLKQYF. The CDR3 nucleotides are TGTGCCAGCAGTGGGATGACAGGGCTGAAGCAGTACTTC.